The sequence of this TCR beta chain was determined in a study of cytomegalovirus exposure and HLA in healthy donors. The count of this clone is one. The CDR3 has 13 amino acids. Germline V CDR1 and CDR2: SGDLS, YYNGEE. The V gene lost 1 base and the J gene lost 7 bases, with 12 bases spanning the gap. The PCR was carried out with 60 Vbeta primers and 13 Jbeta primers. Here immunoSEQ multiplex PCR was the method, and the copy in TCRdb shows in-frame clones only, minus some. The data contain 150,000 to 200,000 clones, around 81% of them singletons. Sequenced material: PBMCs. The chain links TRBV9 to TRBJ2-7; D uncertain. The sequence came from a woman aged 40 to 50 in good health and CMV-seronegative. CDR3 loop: CASSVSIESEQYF. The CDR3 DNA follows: TGTGCCAGCAGCGTATCCATTGAGTCTGAGCAGTACTTC.